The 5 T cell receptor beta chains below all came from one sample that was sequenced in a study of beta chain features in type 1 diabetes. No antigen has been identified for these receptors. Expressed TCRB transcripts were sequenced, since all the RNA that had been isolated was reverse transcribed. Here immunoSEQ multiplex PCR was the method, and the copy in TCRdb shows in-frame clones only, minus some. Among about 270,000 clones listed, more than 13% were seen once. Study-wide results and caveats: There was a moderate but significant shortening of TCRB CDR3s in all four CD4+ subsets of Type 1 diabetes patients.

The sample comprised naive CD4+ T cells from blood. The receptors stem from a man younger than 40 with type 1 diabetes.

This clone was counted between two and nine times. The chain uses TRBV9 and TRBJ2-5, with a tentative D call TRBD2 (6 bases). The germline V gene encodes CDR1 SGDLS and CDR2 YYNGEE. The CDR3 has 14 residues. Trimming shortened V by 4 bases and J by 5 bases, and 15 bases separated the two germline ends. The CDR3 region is CASSPRLVGETQYF. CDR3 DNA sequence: TGTGCCAGCAGCCCCCGACTAGTCGGGGAGACCCAGTACTTC.

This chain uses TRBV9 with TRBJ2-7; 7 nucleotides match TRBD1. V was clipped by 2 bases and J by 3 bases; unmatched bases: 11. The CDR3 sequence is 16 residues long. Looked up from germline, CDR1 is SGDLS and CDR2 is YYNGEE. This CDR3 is CASSVVGGTAIYEQYF. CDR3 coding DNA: TGTGCCAGCAGCGTCGTGGGTGGGACAGCCATCTACGAGCAGTACTTC.

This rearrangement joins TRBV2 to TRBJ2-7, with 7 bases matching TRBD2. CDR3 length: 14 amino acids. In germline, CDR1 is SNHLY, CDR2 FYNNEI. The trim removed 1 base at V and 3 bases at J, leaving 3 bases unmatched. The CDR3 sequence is CASSEGLAYYEQYF. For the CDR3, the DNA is TGTGCCAGCAGTGAAGGACTAGCCTACTACGAGCAGTACTTC.

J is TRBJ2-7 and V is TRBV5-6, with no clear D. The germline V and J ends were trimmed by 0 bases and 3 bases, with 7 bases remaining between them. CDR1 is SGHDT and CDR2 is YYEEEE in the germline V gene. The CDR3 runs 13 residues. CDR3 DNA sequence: TGTGCCAGCAGCTTGGGCAGGTACTACGAGCAGTACTTC. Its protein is CASSLGRYYEQYF. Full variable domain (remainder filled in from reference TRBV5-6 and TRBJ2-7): DAGVTQSPTHLIKTRGQQVTLRCSPKSGHDTVSWYQQALGQGPQFIFQYYEEEERQRGNFPDRFSGHQFPNYSSELNVNALLLGDSALYLCASSLGRYYEQYFGPGTRLTVT.

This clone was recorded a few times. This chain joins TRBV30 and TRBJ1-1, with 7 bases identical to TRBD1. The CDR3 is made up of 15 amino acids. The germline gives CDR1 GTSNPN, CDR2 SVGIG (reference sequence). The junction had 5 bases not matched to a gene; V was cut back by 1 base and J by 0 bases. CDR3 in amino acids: CAWSGDSYMNTEAFF. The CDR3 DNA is TGTGCCTGGAGTGGGGACAGCTACATGAACACTGAAGCTTTCTTT. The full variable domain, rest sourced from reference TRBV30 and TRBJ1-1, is SQTIHQWPATLVQPVGSPLSLECTVEGTSNPNLYWYRQAAGRGLQLLFYSVGIGQISSEVPQNLSASRPQDRQFILSSKKLLLSDSGFYLCAWSGDSYMNTEAFFGQGTRLTVV.